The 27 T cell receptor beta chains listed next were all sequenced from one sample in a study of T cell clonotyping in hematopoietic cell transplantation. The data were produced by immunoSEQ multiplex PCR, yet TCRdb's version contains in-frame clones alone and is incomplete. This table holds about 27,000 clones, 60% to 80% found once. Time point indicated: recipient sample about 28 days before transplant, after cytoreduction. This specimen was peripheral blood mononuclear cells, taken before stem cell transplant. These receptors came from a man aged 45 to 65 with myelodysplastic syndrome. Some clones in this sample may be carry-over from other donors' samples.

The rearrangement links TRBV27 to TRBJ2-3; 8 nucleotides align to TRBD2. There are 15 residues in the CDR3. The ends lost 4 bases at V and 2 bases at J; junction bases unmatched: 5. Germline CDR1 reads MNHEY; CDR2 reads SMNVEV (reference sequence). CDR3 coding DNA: TGTGCCAGCAGTTGGCGGGGGGCATTCACAGATACGCAGTATTTT. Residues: CASSWRGAFTDTQYF.

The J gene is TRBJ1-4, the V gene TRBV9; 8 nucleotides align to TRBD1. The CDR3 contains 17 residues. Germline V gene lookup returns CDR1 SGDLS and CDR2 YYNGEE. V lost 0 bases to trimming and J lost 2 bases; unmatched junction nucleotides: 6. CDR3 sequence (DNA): TGTGCCAGCAGCGTAGGGTCCTGGACAGGGACTAATGAAAAACTGTTTTTT. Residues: CASSVGSWTGTNEKLFF.

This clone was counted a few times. CDR3 sequence: CSVRVQGVNSPLHF. CDR3 nucleotide sequence: TGCAGCGTTCGGGTACAGGGTGTTAATTCACCCCTCCACTTT. The genes are TRBV29-1 and TRBJ1-6; D might be TRBD1 (6 bases). The CDR3 is 14 residues long. The germline V gene encodes CDR1 SQVTM and CDR2 ANQGSEA. V gave up 5 bases and J gave up 6 bases, with 14 bases separating them.

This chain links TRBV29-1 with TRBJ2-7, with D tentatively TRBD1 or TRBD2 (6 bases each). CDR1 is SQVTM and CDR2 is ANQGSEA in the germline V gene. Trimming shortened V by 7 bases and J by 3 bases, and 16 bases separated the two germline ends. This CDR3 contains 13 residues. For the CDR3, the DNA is TGCAGCGCTGCACAGGGAGGAGGCTACGAGCAGTACTTC. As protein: CSAAQGGGYEQYF.

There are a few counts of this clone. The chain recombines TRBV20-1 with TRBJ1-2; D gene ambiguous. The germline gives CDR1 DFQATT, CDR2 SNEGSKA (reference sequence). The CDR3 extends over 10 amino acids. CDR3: CIPGPGGYTF. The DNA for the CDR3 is TGCATTCCCGGACCCGGCGGCTACACCTTC.

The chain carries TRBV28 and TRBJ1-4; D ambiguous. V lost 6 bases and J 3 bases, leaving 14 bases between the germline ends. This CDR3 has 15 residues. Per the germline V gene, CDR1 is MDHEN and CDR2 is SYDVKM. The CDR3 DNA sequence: TGTGCCAGCAGATCGCCGATAGCGGCTAATGAAAAACTGTTTTTT. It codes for CASRSPIAANEKLFF.

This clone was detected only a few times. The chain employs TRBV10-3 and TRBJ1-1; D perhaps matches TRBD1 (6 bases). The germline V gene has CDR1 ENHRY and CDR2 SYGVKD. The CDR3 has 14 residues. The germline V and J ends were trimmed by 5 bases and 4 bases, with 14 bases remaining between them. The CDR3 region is CAISLTGSSTEAFF. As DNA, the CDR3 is TGTGCCATCAGTCTCACAGGGTCGAGCACTGAAGCTTTCTTT.

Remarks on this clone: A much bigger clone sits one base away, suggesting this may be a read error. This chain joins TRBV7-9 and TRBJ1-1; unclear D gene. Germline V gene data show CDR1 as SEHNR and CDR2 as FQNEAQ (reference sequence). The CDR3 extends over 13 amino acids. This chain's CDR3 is CAIVTGGNAEAFF. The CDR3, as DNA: TGTGCCATCGTGACCGGTGGGAACGCTGAAGCTTTCTTT.

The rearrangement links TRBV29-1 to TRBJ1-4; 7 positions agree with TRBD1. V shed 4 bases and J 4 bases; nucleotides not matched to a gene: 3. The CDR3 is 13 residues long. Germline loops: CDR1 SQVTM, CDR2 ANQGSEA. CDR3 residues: CSVGGTVNEKLFF. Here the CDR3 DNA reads TGCAGCGTTGGTGGGACAGTTAATGAAAAACTGTTTTTT. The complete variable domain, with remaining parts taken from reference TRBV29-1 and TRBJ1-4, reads SAVISQKPSRDICQRGTSLTIQCQVDSQVTMMFWYRQQPGQSLTLIATANQGSEATYESGFVIDKFPISRPNLTFSTLTVSNMSPEDSSIYLCSVGGTVNEKLFFGSGTQLSVL.

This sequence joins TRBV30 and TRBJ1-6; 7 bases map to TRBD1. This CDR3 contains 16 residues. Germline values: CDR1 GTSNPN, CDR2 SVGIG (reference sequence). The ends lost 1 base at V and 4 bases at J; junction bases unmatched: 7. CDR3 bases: TGTGCCTGGAGTGACATGACAGGGAGATATAATTCACCCCTCCACTTT. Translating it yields CAWSDMTGRYNSPLHF.

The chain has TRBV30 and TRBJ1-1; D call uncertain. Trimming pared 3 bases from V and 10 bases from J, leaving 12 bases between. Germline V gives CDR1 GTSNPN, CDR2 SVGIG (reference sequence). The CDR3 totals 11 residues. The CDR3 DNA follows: TGTGCCTGGAGGTCGGGTTTATCAGCTTTCTTT. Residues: CAWRSGLSAFF.

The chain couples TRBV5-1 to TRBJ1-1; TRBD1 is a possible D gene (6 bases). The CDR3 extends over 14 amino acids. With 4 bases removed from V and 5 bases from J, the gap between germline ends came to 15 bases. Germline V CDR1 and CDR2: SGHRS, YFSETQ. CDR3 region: CASSERQVRTEAFF. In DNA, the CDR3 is TGCGCCAGCAGCGAGCGACAGGTTAGGACTGAAGCTTTCTTT.

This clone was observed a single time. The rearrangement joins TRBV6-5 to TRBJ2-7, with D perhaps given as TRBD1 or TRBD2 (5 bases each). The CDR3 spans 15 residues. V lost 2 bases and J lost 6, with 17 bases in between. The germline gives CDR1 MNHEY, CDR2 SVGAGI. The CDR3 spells CASSYTWDRLGEQYF. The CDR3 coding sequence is TGTGCCAGCAGTTACACCTGGGACCGACTGGGCGAGCAGTACTTC.

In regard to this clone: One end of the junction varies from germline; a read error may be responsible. In DNA form, the CDR3 reads TGTGCCAGCAGCTTAGCGCAAACCTCCGAAAGACTGTTTTTT. As protein: CASSLAQTSERLFF. The V and J genes are TRBV7-2 and TRBJ1-4; no clear D. The CDR3 loop spans 14 amino acids. CDR1 SGHTA and CDR2 FQGNSA come from the germline V gene.

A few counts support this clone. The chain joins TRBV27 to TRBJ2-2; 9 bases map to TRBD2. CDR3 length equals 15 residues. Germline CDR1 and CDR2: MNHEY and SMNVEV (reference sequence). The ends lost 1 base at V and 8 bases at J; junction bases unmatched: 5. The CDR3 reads CASSLFPSGRGELFF. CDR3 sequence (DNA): TGTGCCAGCAGTTTATTCCCCAGCGGGAGGGGGGAGCTGTTTTTT.

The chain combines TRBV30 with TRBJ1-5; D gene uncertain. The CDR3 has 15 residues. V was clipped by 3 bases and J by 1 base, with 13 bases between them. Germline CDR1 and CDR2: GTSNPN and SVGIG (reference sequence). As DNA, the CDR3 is TGTGCCTGGAGCGAGGTTCCGGGAAGCAATCAGCCCCAGCATTTT. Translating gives CAWSEVPGSNQPQHF.

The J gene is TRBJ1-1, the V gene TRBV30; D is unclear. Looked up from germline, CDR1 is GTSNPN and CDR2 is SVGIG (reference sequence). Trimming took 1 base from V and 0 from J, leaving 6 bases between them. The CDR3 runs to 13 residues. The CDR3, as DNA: TGTGCCTGGAGTGCCCACATGAACACTGAAGCTTTCTTT. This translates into CAWSAHMNTEAFF.

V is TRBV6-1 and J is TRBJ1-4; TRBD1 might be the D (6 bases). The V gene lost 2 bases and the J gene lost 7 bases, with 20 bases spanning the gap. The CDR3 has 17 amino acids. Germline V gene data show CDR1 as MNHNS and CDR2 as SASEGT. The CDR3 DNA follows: TGTGCCAGCAGTGAATTAGGGGGAACTCGGACGGGTGAAAAACTGTTTTTT. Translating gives CASSELGGTRTGEKLFF.

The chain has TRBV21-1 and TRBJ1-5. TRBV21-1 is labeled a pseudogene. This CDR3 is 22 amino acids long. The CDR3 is CASSKEWVRGEKIPGFNQPQHF. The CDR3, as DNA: TGTGCCAGCAGCAAAGAATGGGTTCGGGGAGAGAAAATACCGGGCTTCAATCAGCCCCAGCATTTT.

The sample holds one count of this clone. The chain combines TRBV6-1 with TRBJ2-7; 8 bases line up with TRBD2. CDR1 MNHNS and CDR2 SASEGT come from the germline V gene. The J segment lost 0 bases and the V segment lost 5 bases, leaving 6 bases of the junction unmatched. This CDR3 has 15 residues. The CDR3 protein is CASSSPSGSSYEQYF. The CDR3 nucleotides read TGTGCCAGCAGTTCGCCCAGCGGGAGCTCCTACGAGCAGTACTTC.

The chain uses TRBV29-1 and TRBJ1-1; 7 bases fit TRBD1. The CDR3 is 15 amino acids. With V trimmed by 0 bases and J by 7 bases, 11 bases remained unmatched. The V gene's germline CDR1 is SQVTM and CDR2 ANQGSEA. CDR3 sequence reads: CSVEERGGGIGEAFF. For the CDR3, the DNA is TGCAGCGTTGAAGAGCGTGGAGGGGGCATAGGTGAAGCTTTCTTT.

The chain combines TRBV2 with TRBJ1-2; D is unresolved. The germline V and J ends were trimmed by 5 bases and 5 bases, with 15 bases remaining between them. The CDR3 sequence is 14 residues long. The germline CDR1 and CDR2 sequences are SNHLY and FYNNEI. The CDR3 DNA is TGTGCCAGCAGTCCTTCGGGGATAACGTATGGCTACACCTTC. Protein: CASSPSGITYGYTF. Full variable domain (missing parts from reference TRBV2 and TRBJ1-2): EPEVTQTPSHQVTQMGQEVILRCVPISNHLYFYWYRQILGQKVEFLVSFYNNEISEKSEIFDDQFSVERPDGSNFTLKIRSTKLEDSAMYFCASSPSGITYGYTFGSGTRLTVV.

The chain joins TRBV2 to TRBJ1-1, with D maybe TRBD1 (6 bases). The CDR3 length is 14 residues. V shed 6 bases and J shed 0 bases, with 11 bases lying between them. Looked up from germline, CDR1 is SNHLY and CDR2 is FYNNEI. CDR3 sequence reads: CASRGGHMNTEAFF. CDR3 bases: TGTGCCAGCAGGGGGGGACATATGAACACTGAAGCTTTCTTT.

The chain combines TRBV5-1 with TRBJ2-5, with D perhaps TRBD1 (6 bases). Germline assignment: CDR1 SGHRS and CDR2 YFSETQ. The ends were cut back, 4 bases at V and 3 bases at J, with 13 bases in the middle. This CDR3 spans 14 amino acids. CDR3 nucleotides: TGCGCCAGCAGCCCCGCCAGGGGAGAAGAGACCCAGTACTTC. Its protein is CASSPARGEETQYF.

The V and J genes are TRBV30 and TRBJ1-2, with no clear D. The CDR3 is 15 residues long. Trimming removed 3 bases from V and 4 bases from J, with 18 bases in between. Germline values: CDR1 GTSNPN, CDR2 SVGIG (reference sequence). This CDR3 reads CAWRGRVFARYGYTF. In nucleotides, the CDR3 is TGTGCCTGGAGGGGAAGGGTCTTTGCTCGCTATGGCTACACCTTC.

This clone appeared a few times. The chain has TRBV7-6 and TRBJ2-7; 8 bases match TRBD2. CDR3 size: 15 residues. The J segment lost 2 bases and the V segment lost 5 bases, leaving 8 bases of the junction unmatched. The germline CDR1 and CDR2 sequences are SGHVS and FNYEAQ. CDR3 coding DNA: TGTGCCAGCAGCCCCTCTAGCGGGCAACCCTACGAGCAGTACTTC. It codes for CASSPSSGQPYEQYF. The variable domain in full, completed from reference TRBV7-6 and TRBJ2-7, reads GAGVSQSPRYKVTKRGQDVALRCDPISGHVSLYWYRQALGQGPEFLTYFNYEAQQDKSGLPNDRFSAERPEGSISTLTIQRTEQRDSAMYRCASSPSSGQPYEQYFGPGTRLTVT.

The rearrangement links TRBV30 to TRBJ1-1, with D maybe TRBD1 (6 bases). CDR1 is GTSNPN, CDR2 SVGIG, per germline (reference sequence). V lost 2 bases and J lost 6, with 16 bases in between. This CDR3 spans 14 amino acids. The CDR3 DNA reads TGTGCCTGGAGTTCGGGGACAATGGAAGCTGAAGCTTTCTTT. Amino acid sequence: CAWSSGTMEAEAFF.